Each of the 7 T cell receptor beta chains below was sequenced from the same sample in a study of T cell responses to AZD1222 COVID-19 vaccine. Generated by immunoSEQ multiplex PCR, the TCRdb table keeps only in-frame clones and is missing some. In the table there are 120,000 or so clones, 92% of which are singletons. The input for sequencing was peripheral blood, taken on day 0 of AZD1222 vaccination. These receptors were taken from an adult in good health.

The genes are TRBV10-1 and TRBJ1-2; D ambiguous. The V end was cut by 2 bases, the J end by 4 bases, with 14 bases between. Germline CDR1 WNHNN, CDR2 SYGVQD (reference sequence). The CDR3 runs 15 residues. The DNA for the CDR3 is TGCGCCAGCAGTGAGCCGAGGGAGCAGGCCTATGGCTACACCTTC. Protein sequence: CASSEPREQAYGYTF.

The chain carries TRBV7-2 and TRBJ2-5, with a possible D match to TRBD1 (5 bases). The germline CDR1 and CDR2 sequences are SGHTA and FQGNSA. The V end was cut by 1 base, the J end by 7 bases, with 10 bases between. The CDR3 spans 13 residues. Here the CDR3 reads CASSLEGSGTQYF. In nucleotides, the CDR3 is TGTGCCAGCAGCTTAGAGGGGTCCGGGACCCAGTACTTC.

The chain couples TRBV4-1 to TRBJ1-2, with a weak D call TRBD1 (5 bases). The length of the CDR3 is 14 residues. V shed 1 base and J shed 7 bases, with 13 bases lying between them. CDR1 MGHRA and CDR2 YSYEKL come from the germline V gene. CDR3 amino acids: CASSQVAGSGGYTF. The CDR3, as DNA: TGCGCCAGCAGCCAAGTGGCAGGGTCGGGTGGCTACACCTTC.

V is TRBV23-1 and J is TRBJ1-1; 8 positions match TRBD1. TRBV23-1 carries the ORF label, with uncertain function. The CDR3 extends over 16 amino acids. The J segment lost 4 bases and the V segment lost 1 base, leaving 8 bases of the junction unmatched. CDR3 amino acids: CASSQLQGASVTEAFF. The CDR3 nucleotides are TGCGCCAGCAGTCAATTGCAGGGGGCGTCGGTCACTGAAGCTTTCTTT.

The V gene is TRBV20-1, the J gene TRBJ1-2; D perhaps matches TRBD1 (5 bases). The CDR3 runs to 13 residues. The germline gives CDR1 DFQATT, CDR2 SNEGSKA (reference sequence). With 3 bases removed from V and 4 bases from J, the gap between germline ends came to 12 bases. The CDR3 loop reads CSASSGLPYGYTF. CDR3 DNA: TGCAGTGCTAGTTCAGGGCTCCCCTATGGCTACACCTTC.

In the case of this clone: One junction end disagrees with the germline gene, perhaps due to a read error. The V gene is TRBV19, the J gene TRBJ1-2; D uncertain. Per germline, CDR1 LNHDA and CDR2 SQIVND (reference sequence). The CDR3 length is 13 residues. The CDR3 protein is CANSIGLNYGYTF. The CDR3 region has the DNA TGTGCCAATAGTATAGGACTGAACTATGGCTACACCTTC.

Of note for this clone: A junction boundary mismatches the germline segment, possibly from a read error. The chain joins TRBV7-7 to TRBJ1-3; no firm D call. This CDR3 is built from 13 residues. Germline CDR1 and CDR2: SSHAT and FNYEAQ (reference sequence). The CDR3 nucleotides read TGTGCTAGCAGCTTAGACCTCGGAAACACCATATATTTT. It specifies CASSLDLGNTIYF.